A single sample is the source of the 27 T cell receptor beta chains below, sequenced in a study of blood T cells in healthy people across ages. A second PCR of roughly 6 to 12 cycles used a sample-barcoded 5' primer and a J-beta primer mix. Using its own MiXCR run on the 5' RACE reads, TCRdb lists one record per CDR3 protein. Here the sample spans about 1.8 million distinct CDR3 sequences, around 48% being singletons. Sequencing was carried out using blood. These receptors originate from a woman aged 40 to 55 in good health.

The rearrangement uses TRBV4-3 and TRBJ1-2, with D possibly being TRBD1 (5 bases). The CDR3 covers 13 residues. Germline values: CDR1 LGHNA, CDR2 YSLEER. The V gene lost 2 bases and the J gene lost 6 bases, with 10 bases spanning the gap. The chain's CDR3 is CASSQSQGHGYTF. In nucleotides, the CDR3 is TGCGCCAGCAGCCAATCCCAGGGACATGGCTACACCTTC.

The chain couples TRBV5-1 to TRBJ1-2; D ambiguous. The CDR3 loop spans 14 amino acids. Trimming left V 4 bases short and J 6 bases short, with 16 bases between. Germline lookup yields CDR1 SGHRS and CDR2 YFSETQ. CDR3 loop: CASSPREIDDGYTF. For the CDR3, the DNA is TGCGCCAGCAGCCCGAGGGAAATTGACGATGGCTACACCTTC.

The CDR3, as DNA: TGTGCCAGCAGCGTAGGGGTCACGGGGGAAAAACTGTTTTTT. This gives the protein CASSVGVTGEKLFF. This chain uses TRBV9 with TRBJ1-4; the D is unclear. V was pared by 0 bases and J by 8 bases, with 11 bases between. The V gene's germline CDR1 is SGDLS and CDR2 YYNGEE. The CDR3 is made up of 14 amino acids. Filled out from reference TRBV9 and TRBJ1-4, the complete variable domain reads DSGVTQTPKHLITATGQRVTLRCSPRSGDLSVYWYQQSLDQGLQFLIQYYNGEERAKGNILERFSAQQFPDLHSELNLSSLELGDSALYFCASSVGVTGEKLFFGSGTQLSVL.

This clonotype was seen only a few times. The chain combines TRBV7-2 with TRBJ2-1; D perhaps matches TRBD1 (6 bases). Germline loops: CDR1 SGHTA, CDR2 FQGNSA. Trimming removed 7 bases from V and 3 bases from J, with 10 bases in between. The CDR3 has 13 residues. This chain's CDR3 is CASTTDSYNEQFF. The CDR3 region has the DNA TGTGCCAGCACCACGGACAGCTACAATGAGCAGTTCTTC.

This clonotype was detected a few times. The rearrangement uses TRBV25-1 and TRBJ1-2; tentative D call: TRBD1 (5 bases). Trimming removed 0 bases from V and 7 bases from J, with 12 bases in between. The germline V gene has CDR1 MGHDK and CDR2 SYGVNS. The CDR3 has 14 amino acids. The CDR3 spells CASSEYRDGAGYTF. CDR3 DNA sequence: TGTGCCAGCAGTGAATACAGGGATGGGGCTGGCTACACCTTC.

The J gene is TRBJ2-7, the V gene TRBV5-1; D possibly corresponds to TRBD1 (5 bases). The germline V gene encodes CDR1 SGHRS and CDR2 YFSETQ. The V gene lost 2 bases and the J gene lost 2 bases, with 23 bases spanning the gap. CDR3 length: 18 amino acids. The CDR3 sequence is CASSFLRGVRALPYEQYF. DNA for the CDR3: TGCGCCAGCAGCTTCCTTAGGGGTGTCCGGGCCCTACCCTACGAGCAGTACTTC.

The chain combines TRBV9 with TRBJ1-2; D not resolved. Germline V lookup: CDR1 SGDLS, CDR2 YYNGEE. Trimming shortened V by 0 bases and J by 6 bases, and 18 bases separated the two germline ends. This CDR3 contains 16 residues. The CDR3 sequence: CASSVADLLNWDGYTF. CDR3 coding DNA: TGTGCCAGCAGCGTAGCTGACCTCCTCAACTGGGATGGCTACACCTTC.

The J gene is TRBJ1-6, the V gene TRBV27; 8 bases fit TRBD1. Germline loops: CDR1 MNHEY, CDR2 SMNVEV (reference sequence). The CDR3 has 15 residues. The ends lost 8 bases at V and 7 bases at J; junction bases unmatched: 10. The CDR3 protein is CASRTGTGENSPLHF. The DNA of the CDR3 is TGTGCCAGCCGGACGGGGACAGGCGAAAATTCACCCCTCCACTTT.

This clonotype occurred a few times. A single base separates this from a much larger clone, so it may be a read error. The V call is TRBV7-2, the J call TRBJ2-6; D unresolved. The V and J ends lost 4 bases and 2 bases respectively, with 15 bases between them. Germline V gives CDR1 SGHTA, CDR2 FQGNSA. The CDR3 extends over 17 amino acids. The CDR3 region is CASSSLVKGTGANVLTF. The DNA for the CDR3 is TGTGCCAGCAGCTCTCTCGTAAAGGGAACTGGGGCCAACGTCCTGACTTTC.

This rearrangement joins TRBV7-2 to TRBJ2-2, with a possible D match to TRBD2 (6 bases). The V end was cut by 0 bases, the J end by 6 bases, with 14 bases between. Germline V gene data show CDR1 as SGHTA and CDR2 as FQGNSA. The CDR3 extends over 16 amino acids. CDR3 residues: CASSLAGGTLAGELFF. The CDR3 DNA follows: TGTGCCAGCAGCTTAGCGGGGGGTACACTAGCCGGGGAGCTGTTTTTT.

The CDR3 nucleotides read TGTGCCAGCAGTTTAGCAGGCGGGTTGGTCTATGGCTACACCTTC. This codes for CASSLAGGLVYGYTF. V gene TRBV12-3 or TRBV12-4 combines with J gene TRBJ1-2; no firm D call. V dropped 0 bases and J dropped 4 bases, with 12 bases sitting between them. This CDR3 comprises 15 residues.

The V and J genes are TRBV27 and TRBJ1-6; D possibly corresponds to TRBD1 (5 bases). The CDR3 has 19 amino acids. Germline V lookup: CDR1 MNHEY, CDR2 SMNVEV (reference sequence). Trimming removed 1 base at V and 0 bases at J, with 16 bases between. The CDR3: CASSLFGGASSSYNSPLHF. The CDR3 nucleotides are TGTGCCAGCAGTTTATTTGGAGGGGCTTCAAGCTCCTATAATTCACCCCTCCACTTT.

V usage is TRBV7-9 and J usage is TRBJ1-1, with 7 bases lining up with TRBD1. The CDR3 covers 16 residues. V shed 5 bases and J 1 base; nucleotides not matched to a gene: 10. The germline V gene has CDR1 SEHNR and CDR2 FQNEAQ (reference sequence). CDR3 DNA: TGTGCCAGCAGCCCCCCCACAGGGGCGGGGAACACTGAAGCTTTCTTT. This translates into CASSPPTGAGNTEAFF.

This clonotype has only a few counts. The genes are TRBV6-5 and TRBJ2-6; D gene uncertain. This CDR3 has 15 residues. Germline V gene data show CDR1 as MNHEY and CDR2 as SVGAGI. The ends were cut back, 6 bases at V and 1 base at J, with 10 bases in the middle. The CDR3 region is CASRGVGSGANVLTF. CDR3 nucleotides: TGTGCCAGCAGGGGCGTTGGATCTGGGGCCAACGTCCTGACTTTC.

The chain uses TRBV5-1 and TRBJ2-5, with D perhaps matching TRBD1 (6 bases). The germline CDR1 and CDR2 sequences are SGHRS and YFSETQ. The V and J ends lost 3 bases and 0 bases respectively, with 12 bases between them. CDR3 size: 15 residues. CDR3 sequence (DNA): TGCGCCAGCAGCTCGGCAGGGGTAAACCAAGAGACCCAGTACTTC. Its translation is CASSSAGVNQETQYF.

This chain joins TRBV6-2 or TRBV6-3 and TRBJ2-1; 15 positions agree with TRBD2. This CDR3 has 16 amino acids. Germline lookup yields CDR1 MNHEY and CDR2 SVGEGT. The J segment lost 9 bases and the V segment lost 5 bases, leaving 8 bases of the junction unmatched. This CDR3 reads CASSNGLAGGQREQFF. In DNA form, the CDR3 reads TGTGCCAGCAGTAACGGACTAGCGGGGGGGCAGCGTGAGCAGTTCTTC.

The chain links TRBV7-6 to TRBJ2-7; 9 bases fit TRBD2. The J call may be in error: the DNA end matches TRBJ2-5 better. This CDR3 region has 14 residues. Germline loops: CDR1 SGHVS, CDR2 FNYEAQ. The CDR3 region has the DNA TGTGCCAGCAGCCGCGGGGGGGTGAGAGAGACCCAGTACTTC. As protein: CASSRGGVRETQYF.

The chain uses TRBV12-3 or TRBV12-4 and TRBJ2-1, with TRBD2 matching over 11 bases. The ends lost 9 bases at V and 4 bases at J; junction bases unmatched: 11. The CDR3 is 16 residues long. In DNA, the CDR3 is TGTGCCAGTCGAGTGGCTAGCGGGGGGCAATACAATGAGCAGTTCTTC. Amino acids: CASRVASGGQYNEQFF.

The J gene is TRBJ2-7, the V gene TRBV5-1, with 11 bases that match TRBD2. Looked up from germline, CDR1 is SGHRS and CDR2 is YFSETQ. With V trimmed by 6 bases and J by 3 bases, 5 bases remained unmatched. This CDR3 region has 14 residues. Written as DNA, the CDR3 is TGCGCCAGCACCCCACTAGCGGGGGTCTACGAGCAGTACTTC. Its protein product is CASTPLAGVYEQYF.

The CDR3 is CSVESSISYNEQFF. The CDR3 DNA reads TGCAGCGTTGAGTCATCTATATCCTACAATGAGCAGTTCTTC. The chain carries TRBV29-1 and TRBJ2-1; no reliable D call. The CDR3 has 14 residues. With 3 bases removed from V and 1 base from J, the gap between germline ends came to 10 bases. Germline CDR1 and CDR2: SQVTM and ANQGSEA.

The rearrangement uses TRBV4-3 and TRBJ2-5; 7 bases map to TRBD1. Germline V gene data show CDR1 as LGHNA and CDR2 as YSLEER. The CDR3 consists of 18 residues. After removal of 4 bases from V and 2 bases from J, the junction contained 16 bases not matched to a gene. The CDR3: CASSRAPSGTDKQETQYF. In DNA form, the CDR3 reads TGCGCCAGCAGCCGCGCCCCGTCCGGGACAGATAAACAAGAGACCCAGTACTTC.

V gene TRBV7-2 combines with J gene TRBJ2-5, with TRBD1 identical over 11 bases. The length of the CDR3 is 16 residues. CDR1 SGHTA and CDR2 FQGNSA come from the germline V gene. Germline trimming cut 3 bases from V and 5 bases from J; bases unmatched to any gene: 8. CDR3 sequence (DNA): TGTGCCAGCAGCTTTACCGGGACAGGGGGTGGGGAGACCCAGTACTTC. Protein product: CASSFTGTGGGETQYF.

The chain recombines TRBV3-1 with TRBJ2-3, with TRBD1 matching 12 bases. J lost 2 bases, V lost 2 bases, and 17 bases had no gene match. The CDR3 is 21 amino acids. Germline V gene data show CDR1 as LGHDT and CDR2 as YNNKEL (reference sequence). CDR3 residues: CASSQLGRGQGAEGNTDTQYF. In DNA form, the CDR3 reads TGTGCCAGCAGCCAACTAGGGCGGGGACAGGGGGCCGAAGGGAACACAGATACGCAGTATTTT.

A few counts support this clonotype. The genes are TRBV11-2 and TRBJ2-7; D remains unclear. CDR3 size: 15 residues. CDR1 and CDR2 from the germline V gene are SGHAT and FQNNGV. V shed 1 base and J shed 3 bases, with 13 bases lying between them. CDR3 nucleotides: TGTGCCAGCAGCTTAGGACCGACCCGGGTCTACGAGCAGTACTTC. It specifies CASSLGPTRVYEQYF.

The chain joins TRBV7-8 to TRBJ2-6, with D possibly being TRBD1 (6 bases). Germline CDR1 reads SGHVS; CDR2 reads FQNEAQ. V dropped 4 bases and J dropped 5 bases, with 15 bases sitting between them. The CDR3 contains 16 residues. The CDR3 here is CASSSDAGQWANVLTF. CDR3 bases: TGTGCCAGCAGCTCCGATGCCGGACAGTGGGCCAACGTCCTGACTTTC. The variable domain in full, with the rest retrieved from reference TRBV7-8 and TRBJ2-6, is GAGVSQSPRYKVAKRGQDVALRCDPISGHVSLFWYQQALGQGPEFLTYFQNEAQLDKSGLPSDRFFAERPEGSVSTLKIQRTQQEDSAVYLCASSSDAGQWANVLTFGAGSRLTVL.

This clonotype has more than one count but fewer than ten. The DNA for the CDR3 is TGTGCCAGCAGCCAAGCTCGGACCTTCAGCTCCTACAATGAGCAGTTCTTC. It encodes CASSQARTFSSYNEQFF. The genes are TRBV3-1 and TRBJ2-1; D call uncertain. CDR1 is LGHDT, CDR2 YNNKEL, per germline (reference sequence). CDR3 length: 17 residues. Trimming removed 1 base from V and 0 bases from J, with 13 bases in between.

A few counts support this clonotype. V is TRBV5-1 and J is TRBJ2-3; D assignment may be TRBD1 or TRBD2 (6 bases each). Trimming removed 7 bases from V and 3 bases from J, with 21 bases in between. CDR3 length: 16 amino acids. The germline V gene has CDR1 SGHRS and CDR2 YFSETQ. The CDR3 spells CASAEGGRTQTDTQYF. CDR3 coding DNA: TGCGCCAGCGCGGAGGGGGGTCGCACTCAGACAGATACGCAGTATTTT.